The 14 T cell receptor beta chains presented below share a single source sample, sequenced in a study of T cells in Graves' hyperthyroidism and ophthalmopathy. Amplification of TCR beta CDR3 regions used RNA as the template. The TCR CDR3 first-round RT-PCR relied on the HTBI primer set. TCRdb redid the calling of the multiplex PCR reads with MiXCR, one entry per CDR3 protein. The profile shows 500,000 to 600,000 distinct CDR3 sequences, 46% of them singletons. Specimen: peripheral blood or thyroid tissue (not recorded which). These receptors all stem from an adult woman with Graves' disease, either hyperthyroidism or ophthalmopathy (not recorded which).

The chain has TRBV29-1 and TRBJ1-1; D gene unclear. The CDR3 is made up of 11 amino acids. Germline CDR1 SQVTM, CDR2 ANQGSEA. Trimming stripped 7 bases from V and 4 bases from J, with 10 bases between. This CDR3 is CSAMEATEAFF. In nucleotides, the CDR3 is TGCAGCGCTATGGAGGCCACTGAAGCTTTCTTT. The whole variable domain, filled in from reference TRBV29-1 and TRBJ1-1, reads SAVISQKPSRDICQRGTSLTIQCQVDSQVTMMFWYRQQPGQSLTLIATANQGSEATYESGFVIDKFPISRPNLTFSTLTVSNMSPEDSSIYLCSAMEATEAFFGQGTRLTVV.

This sequence joins TRBV7-3 and TRBJ1-2, with a tentative D call TRBD1 (6 bases). This CDR3 spans 17 amino acids. CDR1 is SGHTA and CDR2 is FQGTGA in the germline V gene. V gave up 5 bases and J gave up 6 bases, with 25 bases separating them. The CDR3 sequence is CASSPPRDTSGDDGYTF. The CDR3, as DNA: TGTGCCAGCAGCCCCCCCCGGGACACTTCCGGGGACGATGGCTACACCTTC.

The sample holds a few counts of this clonotype. The CDR3 loop reads CASSEQVGETQYF. DNA for the CDR3: TGCGCCAGCAGTGAGCAGGTTGGGGAGACCCAGTACTTC. The chain combines TRBV10-1 with TRBJ2-5, with D uncertain. The CDR3 is 13 residues long. Trimming removed 2 bases from V and 5 bases from J, with 9 bases in between. CDR1 is WNHNN and CDR2 is SYGVQD in the germline V gene (reference sequence).

There are many counts of this clonotype. The chain recombines TRBV7-2 with TRBJ1-1; a weak D match, TRBD1 (5 bases). Between the trimmed V and J ends, which lost 6 bases and 1 base, there was a span of 9 bases. The CDR3 totals 13 residues. Germline values: CDR1 SGHTA, CDR2 FQGNSA. The CDR3 is CASRIDRNTEAFF. DNA for the CDR3: TGTGCCAGCAGGATCGACAGGAACACTGAAGCTTTCTTT.

In this sample, this clonotype turned up many times. The chain's CDR3 is CASSETGPNSPLHF. The CDR3 DNA is TGTGCCAGCAGTGAGACAGGGCCCAATTCACCCCTCCACTTT. The chain is built from TRBV2 and TRBJ1-6, with TRBD1 matching 7 bases. Germline V lookup: CDR1 SNHLY, CDR2 FYNNEI. The CDR3 covers 14 residues. With V trimmed by 3 bases and J by 7 bases, 3 bases remained unmatched.

This clonotype was observed many times. The chain links TRBV5-6 to TRBJ1-2; D unresolved. The V gene's germline CDR1 is SGHDT and CDR2 YYEEEE. Trimming removed 5 bases at V and 0 bases at J, with 14 bases between. The CDR3 is 15 residues long. The CDR3: CASSSTDITNYGYTF. CDR3 bases: TGTGCCAGCAGTTCTACAGACATAACTAACTATGGCTACACCTTC.

About this clonotype itself: This may stem from a read error, because a much larger clone lies one nucleotide away. The chain combines TRBV20-1 with TRBJ2-7; D gene unclear. The germline CDR1 and CDR2 sequences are DFQATT and SNEGSKA (reference sequence). This CDR3 spans 13 amino acids. Trimming removed 4 bases at V and 3 bases at J, with 13 bases between. The CDR3 sequence: CSATSGYYYEQYF. The DNA of the CDR3 is TGCAGTGCTACGTCAGGTTACTACTACGAGCAGTACTTC.

Ten or more counts support this clonotype. J is TRBJ1-4 and V is TRBV20-1; no clear D gene. Germline V lookup: CDR1 DFQATT, CDR2 SNEGSKA (reference sequence). V lost 2 bases and J lost 12, with 22 bases in between. The CDR3 has 15 amino acids. The CDR3 sequence: CSARPTPGPAWELFF. CDR3 nucleotides: TGCAGTGCTAGACCGACGCCCGGGCCTGCCTGGGAACTGTTTTTT.

The chain uses TRBV12-3 or TRBV12-4 and TRBJ1-5; D remains unclear. The CDR3 is made up of 12 amino acids. Trimming pared 4 bases from V and 9 bases from J, leaving 10 bases between. This CDR3 is CASSSRVRPQHF. CDR3 nucleotides: TGTGCCAGCAGTTCTCGGGTCCGGCCCCAGCATTTT.

The chain employs TRBV7-2 and TRBJ2-7, with D perhaps matching TRBD2 (6 bases). The V and J ends lost 1 base and 4 bases respectively, with 14 bases between them. The CDR3 consists of 15 residues. CDR1 and CDR2 from the germline V gene are SGHTA and FQGNSA. The CDR3 DNA reads TGTGCCAGCAGCTTAGGTCCGGGAGTAGGATACGAGCAGTACTTC. Protein: CASSLGPGVGYEQYF. Filled out from reference TRBV7-2 and TRBJ2-7, the complete variable domain reads GAGVSQSPSNKVTEKGKDVELRCDPISGHTALYWYRQSLGQGLEFLIYFQGNSAPDKSGLPSDRFSAERTGGSVSTLTIQRTQQEDSAVYLCASSLGPGVGYEQYFGPGTRLTVT.

CDR3 residues: CASSPGTGENRGSNQPQHF. In DNA, the CDR3 is TGTGCCAGCAGCCCGGGGACAGGGGAAAATCGGGGAAGCAATCAGCCCCAGCATTTT. The chain joins TRBV2 to TRBJ1-5, with 10 bases identical to TRBD1. The CDR3 totals 19 residues. V was clipped by 6 bases and J by 1 base; unmatched bases: 15. Germline CDR1 reads SNHLY; CDR2 reads FYNNEI. Full variable domain (remainder filled in from reference TRBV2 and TRBJ1-5): EPEVTQTPSHQVTQMGQEVILRCVPISNHLYFYWYRQILGQKVEFLVSFYNNEISEKSEIFDDQFSVERPDGSNFTLKIRSTKLEDSAMYFCASSPGTGENRGSNQPQHFGDGTRLSIL.

This chain connects TRBV29-1 to TRBJ2-7; D gene ambiguous. V was cut by 8 bases and J by 1 base, with 12 bases left in between. This CDR3 region has 12 residues. Looked up from germline, CDR1 is SQVTM and CDR2 is ANQGSEA. The CDR3 region has the DNA TGCAGCTTGGTGGGGATGTCCTACGAGCAGTACTTC. It specifies CSLVGMSYEQYF.

This clonotype was counted only a few times. The V and J genes are TRBV29-1 and TRBJ1-5; D ambiguous. This CDR3 is 13 amino acids long. V was clipped by 5 bases and J by 4 bases, with 12 bases between them. Germline values: CDR1 SQVTM, CDR2 ANQGSEA. CDR3 coding DNA: TGCAGCGTTTCGCCCGGCCCTAATCAGCCCCAGCATTTT. The encoded protein is CSVSPGPNQPQHF. The variable domain in full, with the rest retrieved from reference TRBV29-1 and TRBJ1-5, is SAVISQKPSRDICQRGTSLTIQCQVDSQVTMMFWYRQQPGQSLTLIATANQGSEATYESGFVIDKFPISRPNLTFSTLTVSNMSPEDSSIYLCSVSPGPNQPQHFGDGTRLSIL.

The rearrangement uses TRBV10-3 and TRBJ2-7; D perhaps matches TRBD2 (5 bases). Germline assignment: CDR1 ENHRY and CDR2 SYGVKD. The CDR3 consists of 12 residues. V lost 11 bases and J lost 3, with 14 bases in between. CDR3 DNA sequence: TGTGCCGCCCGGGGTACTGGCTACGAGCAGTACTTC. As protein: CAARGTGYEQYF.